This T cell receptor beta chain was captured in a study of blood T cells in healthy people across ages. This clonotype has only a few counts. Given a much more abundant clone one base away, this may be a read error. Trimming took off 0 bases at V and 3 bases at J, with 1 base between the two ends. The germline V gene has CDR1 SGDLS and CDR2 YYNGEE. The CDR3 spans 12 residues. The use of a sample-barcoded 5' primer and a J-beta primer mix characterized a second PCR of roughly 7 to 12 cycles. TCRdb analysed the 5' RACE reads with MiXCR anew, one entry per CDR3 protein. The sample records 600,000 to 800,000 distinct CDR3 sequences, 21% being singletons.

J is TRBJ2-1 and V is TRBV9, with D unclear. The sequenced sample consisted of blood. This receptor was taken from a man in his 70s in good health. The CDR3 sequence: CASSVDYNEQFF. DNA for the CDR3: TGTGCCAGCAGCGTAGACTACAATGAGCAGTTCTTC.